This record covers a single T cell receptor (beta chain). This clonotype was counted between two and nine times. There is no known antigen for this receptor. Base qualities are not at hand, and no much larger clone is one base apart. The method behind the library was RT-PCR. The sequencer was a NextSeq 550. TCRdb redid the processing of the public reads, applying fastp at Q25 and MiXCR, and retained in-frame beta chains. Every entry covers one CDR3 protein and lists the most common genes and DNA from its rows. For this sample the table gives under 95,000 distinct CDR3 sequences, of which roughly 5.2% were detected only once. The top ten clonotypes cover 2.6% of the sample. This sample was included in a study of patients and donors after allogeneic stem cell transplantation (TCRdb year 2020). The sequencing input was blood, either unsorted or a sorted T cell fraction (not recorded which). The clonotype originates from a human donor who was either an allogeneic HSCT recipient or a stem cell or donor lymphocyte infusion donor (not recorded which). It is not recorded whose cells these are; they may come from a transplant donor.

CDR3 sequence: CASSYSPFYSGNTIYF. DNA sequence: TGTGCCAGCAGTTACTCCCCTTTTTACTCTGGAAACACCATATATTTT. This sequence uses TRBV6-5 and TRBJ1-3, with no D gene named confidently. The V end loses 0 bases and the J end loses 0 bases, and a stretch of 9 bases separates them. The CDR3 has 16 amino acids, counting the end cysteine and phenylalanine. Of the read, only the CDR3 DNA is kept; its 48 bases are in frame from base 1. CDR1 and CDR2 were assigned from the germline V gene as MNHEY and SVGAGI.